Shown below are 5 T cell receptor beta chains from a single sample sequenced in a study of T cells in Graves' hyperthyroidism and ophthalmopathy. Amplified regions were TCR beta CDR3 sequences from RNA transcripts. RT-PCR in the first round (using the HTBI primer set) targeted the TCR CDR3. TCRdb itself ran the multiplex PCR reads through MiXCR, one entry per CDR3 protein. This sample has approximately 610,000 distinct CDR3 sequences, with roughly 14% found just once. Material: blood. The receptors were sampled from a woman aged 40 to 50 with Graves' ophthalmopathy.

This clonotype has a handful of counts. The chain carries TRBV30 and TRBJ1-6, with TRBD1 as a possible D gene (6 bases). Trimming took 3 bases from V and 7 from J, leaving 22 bases between them. This CDR3 region has 17 residues. In germline, CDR1 is GTSNPN, CDR2 SVGIG (reference sequence). CDR3 sequence (DNA): TGTGCCTGGAGAGTTGCCATCGGGACATTAAGCAATTCACCCCTCCACTTT. Amino acid sequence: CAWRVAIGTLSNSPLHF.

This clonotype was found many times. This chain joins TRBV28 and TRBJ2-7; 8 bases map to TRBD2. CDR1 is MDHEN and CDR2 is SYDVKM in the germline V gene. The CDR3 runs to 15 residues. V was pared by 7 bases and J by 3 bases, with 11 bases of the junction left unmatched. In DNA, the CDR3 is TGTGCCAGCACCATAGGGCGGGAGGTATTCTACGAGCAGTACTTC. It yields the protein CASTIGREVFYEQYF.

V gene TRBV27 combines with J gene TRBJ1-2; 8 nucleotides line up with TRBD1. The CDR3 totals 16 residues. CDR1 is MNHEY, CDR2 SMNVEV, per germline (reference sequence). V trimming: 3 bases; J trimming: 4 bases; junction bases outside the gene matches: 10. CDR3 bases: TGTGCCAGCAGTTTTGCCGCTCCAGGACAGGGCTATGGCTACACCTTC. As protein: CASSFAAPGQGYGYTF.

This rearrangement joins TRBV7-2 to TRBJ1-5; no clear D. There are 13 residues in the CDR3. V was shortened by 4 bases and J by 7 bases, with 11 bases between the two germline ends. Germline CDR1 SGHTA, CDR2 FQGNSA. CDR3 DNA sequence: TGTGCCAGCAGCTCCGACGGTGGGCAGCCCCAGCATTTT. It encodes CASSSDGGQPQHF.

The chain uses TRBV11-1 and TRBJ1-2; D remains unclear. Trimming shortened V by 3 bases and J by 0 bases, and 14 bases separated the two germline ends. CDR1 is SGHAT, CDR2 FQDESV, per germline (reference sequence). The CDR3 runs 16 residues. CDR3 loop: CASSFATAYTNYGYTF. The CDR3 DNA sequence: TGTGCCAGCAGCTTTGCGACGGCCTATACTAACTATGGCTACACCTTC. The whole variable domain, remainder taken from reference TRBV11-1 and TRBJ1-2, is EAEVAQSPRYKITEKSQAVAFWCDPISGHATLYWYRQILGQGPELLVQFQDESVVDDSQLPKDRFSAERLKGVDSTLKIQPAELGDSAMYLCASSFATAYTNYGYTFGSGTRLTVV.